These 4 T cell receptor beta chains originate from one sample sequenced in a study of shared clonotypes between healthy human individuals (dated by TCRdb to the early 2020s). To prepare the library, the immunoSEQ multiplex PCR assay was applied. Sourced from immuneACCESS, this table was stored by TCRdb with only in-frame sequences that have V and J called. A share of the clones is absent; for the studies checked, an unresolved V gene accounts for under half, and the remainder has no known explanation. The sample table holds over a million clones, of which approximately 78% were seen once. Of the sample, 0.6% to 0.7% falls within the top ten clones. The sample consisted of memory CD4+ T cells from PBMCs. The cell subset or site label corresponds to: CD45RA-negative fraction. Receptors originate from a man aged 18 to 30 in good health. Some clones in this sample may be carry-over from other donors' samples.

J is TRBJ2-7 and V is TRBV10-3; maybe TRBD1 (6 bases). CDR1 ENHRY and CDR2 SYGVKD come from the germline V gene. The CDR3 extends over 14 amino acids. With 3 bases removed from V and 2 bases from J, the gap between germline ends came to 11 bases. CDR3 amino acids: CAISEGTQTYEQYF. Here the CDR3 DNA reads TGTGCCATCAGTGAAGGGACACAAACCTACGAGCAGTACTTC.

Only a few counts were recorded for this clone. The gene calls are TRBV2 and TRBJ2-7, with D possibly being TRBD2 (5 bases). The V end was cut by 1 base, the J end by 13 bases, with 14 bases between. This CDR3 has 12 amino acids. The germline gives CDR1 SNHLY, CDR2 FYNNEI. The DNA for the CDR3 is TGTGCCAGCAGTGAAGGCCCGGCTAGCTTCTACTTC. Translation: CASSEGPASFYF.

The chain has TRBV5-4 and TRBJ2-5; 7 bases fit TRBD2. After removal of 0 bases from V and 2 bases from J, the junction contained 4 bases not matched to a gene. Germline-derived CDR1 and CDR2 are SGHNT and YYREEE (reference sequence). This CDR3 is built from 15 residues. In nucleotides, the CDR3 is TGTGCCAGCAGCTTGGTAGGACTAGATCAAGAGACCCAGTACTTC. The encoded protein is CASSLVGLDQETQYF.

The count of this clone is one. The chain couples TRBV29-1 to TRBJ2-5; 7 nucleotides align to TRBD2. Trimming at V came to 7 bases and at J to 4 bases, leaving 12 bases not matched to a gene. Germline CDR1 and CDR2: SQVTM and ANQGSEA. The CDR3 runs 14 residues. Written as DNA, the CDR3 is TGCAGCGCCCGGGACTACTTCTCTCGAGAGACCCAGTACTTC. Protein product: CSARDYFSRETQYF.